This T cell receptor beta chain was identified in a study of T cell repertoires in cytomegalovirus infection. Across the whole study: In the study, CMV epitopes included recently identified HLA-C-restricted and well-studied HLA-B-restricted ones. The public TCR beta signatures pointed to both CMV infection and matching HLA type. Study-wide results and limits: Across the ex vivo response, the dominant clonotypes were HLA-C-restricted CMV-specific TCR beta clonotypes.

CDR1 is MNHEY and CDR2 is SVGEGT in the germline V gene. Trimming pared 6 bases from V and 2 bases from J, leaving 14 bases between. The CDR3 covers 15 residues. A single record per CDR3 protein comes from TCRdb applying MiXCR to the reads. The profile shows some 30,000 distinct CDR3 sequences, around 19% of them singletons. About this clonotype: Its target is not known.

The clonotype originates from a human donor in good health (CMV status not recorded). Some clones in this sample may be carry-over from other donors' samples. The chain uses TRBV6-2 or TRBV6-3 and TRBJ2-1; D possibly corresponds to TRBD1 (6 bases). Sequences were derived from CD8+ T cells from cultured PBMCs, sampled from culture after CMV antigen stimulation. The CDR3 is CASRYRDQAYNEQFF. CDR3 nucleotide sequence: TGTGCCAGCAGATACAGGGACCAGGCCTACAATGAGCAGTTCTTC.